This TCR beta chain was identified in a study of CD8+ T cells in alopecia areata. Study-wide points: Higher clonality than in normal scalp was seen in lesional scalp, especially alopecia totalis/universalis. In patients, TCRs were shared less clearly than in mice, and HLA may possibly be involved.

Germline V gives CDR1 SGHNT, CDR2 YYREEE (reference sequence). Between the trimmed V and J ends, which lost 0 bases and 4 bases, there was a span of 11 bases. The CDR3 has 14 residues. Isolated RNA was reverse transcribed into cDNA used as the sequencing template. Profiled with immunoSEQ multiplex PCR; TCRdb holds only in-frame clones, not every one. Counted here are around 140,000 clones, approximately 49% occurring once; the ten biggest clones make up approximately 19%. To note about this clone: The antigen is not known.

The chain joins TRBV5-4 to TRBJ2-7; D call uncertain. The receptor comes from a human donor with alopecia areata. The sample here was CD8+ T cells sorted from blood, taken at week 0. The DNA for the CDR3 is TGTGCCAGCAGCTTGGGGGATCGCGCGTACGAGCAGTACTTC. Amino acid sequence: CASSLGDRAYEQYF.